Listed below are T cell receptor beta chains from one sample, sequenced in a study of CD8 T cells in ankylosing spondylitis. TCRdb analysed the 5' RACE reads with MiXCR anew, one entry per CDR3 protein. The sample holds some 220,000 distinct CDR3 sequences, about 7.3% seen once. The specimen was blood, either unsorted or a sorted T cell fraction (not recorded which). These receptors were taken from a male donor with ankylosing spondylitis. Both conserved end residues are part of each CDR3. D genes are given only for firm matches. Rows may omit the clone size; those that give it use once, few, many or a size class.

J,V,D,size,CDR3,DNA
TRBJ2-2,TRBV15,TRBD1,many,CATSRTGKVGELFF,TGTGCCACCAGCCGGACAGGGAAGGTCGGGGAGCTGTTTTTT
TRBJ2-3,TRBV7-9,NA,many,CATMEGLGDTQYF,TGTGCCACCATGGAGGGACTCGGAGATACGCAGTATTTT
TRBJ1-1,TRBV4-1,NA,NA,CASTLRQQMNTEAFF,TGCGCCAGCACCTTAAGGCAGCAGATGAACACTGAAGCTTTCTTT
TRBJ2-1,TRBV2,NA,NA,CASSKPPWVEEQFF,TGTGCCAGCAGTAAACCTCCTTGGGTTGAGGAGCAGTTCTTC
TRBJ2-5,TRBV19,TRBD1,many,CASSTGQGWQETQYF,TGTGCCAGTAGTACCGGACAGGGCTGGCAAGAGACCCAGTACTTC
TRBJ2-1,TRBV4-3,TRBD2,many,CASSPFLTSGGLMNEQFF,TGCGCCAGCAGCCCGTTTCTTACTAGCGGGGGTTTAATGAATGAGCAGTTCTTC
TRBJ2-1,TRBV4-3,TRBD2,few,CASSQGSGTSGINEQFF,TGCGCCAGCAGCCAAGGGTCCGGGACTAGCGGGATCAATGAGCAGTTCTTC
TRBJ2-1,TRBV10-1,NA,many,CASSESDQGQERVEEQFF,TGCGCCAGCAGTGAGTCGGATCAAGGGCAGGAACGGGTTGAAGAGCAGTTCTTC
TRBJ1-5,TRBV7-9,TRBD1,few,CASADRVDQPQHF,TGTGCCAGCGCAGACAGGGTCGATCAGCCCCAGCATTTT
TRBJ2-1,TRBV4-1,TRBD2,many,CASSQEAPTTSGSLREQFF,TGCGCCAGCAGCCAAGAGGCCCCCACAACTAGCGGGAGTCTGAGAGAGCAGTTCTTC
TRBJ2-1,TRBV11-1,NA,many,CASSLWGGGPYNEQFF,TGTGCCAGCAGCTTATGGGGCGGGGGCCCCTACAATGAGCAGTTCTTC
TRBJ1-2,TRBV7-9,NA,many,CASRPADNYGYTF,TGTGCCAGCAGGCCGGCGGACAACTATGGCTACACCTTC
TRBJ2-1,TRBV10-3,NA,many,CAISVTSTNEQFF,TGTGCCATCAGTGTAACTAGCACGAATGAGCAGTTCTTC
TRBJ1-2,TRBV18,TRBD1,NA,CASSPPEGADYGYTF,TGTGCCAGCTCACCACCGGAGGGGGCCGACTATGGCTACACCTTC
TRBJ1-6,TRBV20-1,NA,NA,CSAKDRANSPLHF,TGCAGTGCTAAAGACCGGGCTAATTCACCCCTCCACTTT
TRBJ2-3,TRBV2,NA,many,CASRGDGSTDTQYF,TGTGCCAGCAGGGGCGACGGAAGCACAGATACGCAGTATTTT
TRBJ2-7,TRBV6-1,TRBD2,many,CASSAGTSLYEQYF,TGTGCCAGCAGTGCCGGGACTAGCCTCTACGAGCAGTACTTC
TRBJ2-7,TRBV27,TRBD2,NA,CASSFEAGGYEQYF,TGTGCCAGCAGTTTTGAAGCGGGAGGGTACGAGCAGTACTTC
TRBJ2-2,TRBV12-3/TRBV12-4,NA,few,CASSLRVRQLDRTGELFF,TGTGCCAGCAGTTTGAGGGTTCGGCAGCTCGATAGGACCGGGGAGCTGTTTTTT
TRBJ2-7,TRBV11-2,TRBD2,NA,CASSLALAAFYEQYF,TGTGCCAGCAGCTTAGCGCTAGCGGCTTTCTACGAGCAGTACTTC
TRBJ2-7,TRBV20-1,TRBD2,many,CSARDGTSGSYEQYF,TGCAGTGCTAGAGATGGGACTAGCGGGAGCTACGAGCAGTACTTC
TRBJ1-1,TRBV6-1,NA,many,CASSLAWGAKTEAFF,TGTGCCAGCAGCCTAGCGTGGGGGGCGAAGACTGAAGCTTTCTTT
TRBJ2-1,TRBV10-1,NA,many,CASSDWNEQFF,TGCGCCAGCAGTGACTGGAATGAGCAGTTCTTC